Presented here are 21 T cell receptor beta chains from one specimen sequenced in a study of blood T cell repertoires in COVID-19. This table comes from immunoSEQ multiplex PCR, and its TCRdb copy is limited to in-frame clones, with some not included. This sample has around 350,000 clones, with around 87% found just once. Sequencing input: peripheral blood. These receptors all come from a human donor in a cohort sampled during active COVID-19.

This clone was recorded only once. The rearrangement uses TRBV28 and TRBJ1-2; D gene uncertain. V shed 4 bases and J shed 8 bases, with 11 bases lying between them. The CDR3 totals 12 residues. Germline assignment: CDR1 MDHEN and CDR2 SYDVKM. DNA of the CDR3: TGTGCCAGCAGTTCGAATTTAGAAGGCTACACCTTC. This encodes CASSSNLEGYTF.

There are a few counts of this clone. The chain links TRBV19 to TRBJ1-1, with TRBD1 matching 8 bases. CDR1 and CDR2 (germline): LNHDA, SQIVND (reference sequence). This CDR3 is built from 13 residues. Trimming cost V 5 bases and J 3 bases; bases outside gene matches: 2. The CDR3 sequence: CASSAGQDTEAFF. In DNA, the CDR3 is TGTGCCAGTAGTGCGGGACAGGACACTGAAGCTTTCTTT.

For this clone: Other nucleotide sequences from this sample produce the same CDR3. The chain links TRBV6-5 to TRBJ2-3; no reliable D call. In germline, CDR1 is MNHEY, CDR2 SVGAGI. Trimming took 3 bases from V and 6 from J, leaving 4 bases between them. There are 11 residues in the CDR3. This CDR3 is CASSYLDTQYF. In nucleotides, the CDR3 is TGTGCCAGCAGTTATCTCGATACGCAGTATTTT.

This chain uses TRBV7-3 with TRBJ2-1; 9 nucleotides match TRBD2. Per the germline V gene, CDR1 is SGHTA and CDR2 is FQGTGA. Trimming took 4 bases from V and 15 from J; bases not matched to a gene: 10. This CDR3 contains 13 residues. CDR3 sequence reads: CASSSLAGSKGFF. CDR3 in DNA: TGTGCCAGCAGCTCCCTAGCGGGGTCAAAGGGGTTCTTC.

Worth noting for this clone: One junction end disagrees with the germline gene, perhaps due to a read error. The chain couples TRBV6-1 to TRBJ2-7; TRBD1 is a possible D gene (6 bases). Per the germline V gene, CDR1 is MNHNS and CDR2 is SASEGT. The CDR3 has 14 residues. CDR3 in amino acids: CASREDRRLYEQYF. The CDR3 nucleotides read TGTGCCAGCAGGGAAGACAGGCGGCTCTACGAGCAGTACTTC.

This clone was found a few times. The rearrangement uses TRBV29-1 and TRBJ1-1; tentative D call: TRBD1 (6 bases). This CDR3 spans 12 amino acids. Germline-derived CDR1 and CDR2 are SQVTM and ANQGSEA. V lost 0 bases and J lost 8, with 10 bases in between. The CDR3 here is CSVEETTGEAFF. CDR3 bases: TGCAGCGTTGAAGAGACGACAGGAGAAGCTTTCTTT.

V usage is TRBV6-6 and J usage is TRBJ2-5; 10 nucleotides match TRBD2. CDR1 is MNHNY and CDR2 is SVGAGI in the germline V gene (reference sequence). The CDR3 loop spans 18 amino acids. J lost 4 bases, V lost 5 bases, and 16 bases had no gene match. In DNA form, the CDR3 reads TGTGCCAGCAGTCCTGGGGCTAGCGGGAGTCGAGTGGGAGAGACCCAGTACTTC. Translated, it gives CASSPGASGSRVGETQYF.

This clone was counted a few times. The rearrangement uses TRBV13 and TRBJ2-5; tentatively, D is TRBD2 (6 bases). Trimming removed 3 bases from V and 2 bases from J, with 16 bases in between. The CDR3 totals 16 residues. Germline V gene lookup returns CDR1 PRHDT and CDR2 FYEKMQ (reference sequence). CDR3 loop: CASSFSGGGEQETQYF. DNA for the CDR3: TGTGCCAGCAGCTTTAGCGGAGGAGGAGAACAAGAGACCCAGTACTTC.

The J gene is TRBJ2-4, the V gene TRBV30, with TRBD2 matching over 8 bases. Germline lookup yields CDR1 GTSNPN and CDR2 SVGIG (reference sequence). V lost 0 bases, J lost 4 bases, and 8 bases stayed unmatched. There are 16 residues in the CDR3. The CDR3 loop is CAWSVPLAGLKNIQYF. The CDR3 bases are TGTGCCTGGAGTGTACCCCTAGCGGGCTTAAAAAACATTCAGTACTTC.

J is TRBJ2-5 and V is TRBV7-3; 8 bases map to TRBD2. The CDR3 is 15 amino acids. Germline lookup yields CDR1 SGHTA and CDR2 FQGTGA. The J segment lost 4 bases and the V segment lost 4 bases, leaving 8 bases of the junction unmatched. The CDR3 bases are TGTGCCAGCAGCTCACGGGGGGGCGAATTAGAGACCCAGTACTTC. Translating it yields CASSSRGGELETQYF.

The CDR3 loop is CSVVSRDQETQYF. The CDR3 bases are TGCAGCGTTGTGTCCAGGGACCAAGAGACCCAGTACTTC. The chain recombines TRBV29-1 with TRBJ2-5; D perhaps matches TRBD1 (5 bases). CDR3 size: 13 residues. Trimming cost V 4 bases and J 0 bases, with 9 bases left between them. The V gene's germline CDR1 is SQVTM and CDR2 ANQGSEA.

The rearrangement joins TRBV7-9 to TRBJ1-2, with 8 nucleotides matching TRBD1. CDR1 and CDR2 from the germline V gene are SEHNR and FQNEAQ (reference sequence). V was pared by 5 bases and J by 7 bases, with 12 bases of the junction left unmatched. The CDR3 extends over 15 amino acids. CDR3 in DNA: TGTGCCAGCAGCCACAATCAGGGGGCGAGTACTGGCTACACCTTC. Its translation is CASSHNQGASTGYTF.

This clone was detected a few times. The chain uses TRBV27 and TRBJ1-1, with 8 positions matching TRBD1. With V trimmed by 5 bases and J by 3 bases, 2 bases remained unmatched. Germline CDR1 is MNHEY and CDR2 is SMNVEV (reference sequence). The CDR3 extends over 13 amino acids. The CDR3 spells CASSVDRDTEAFF. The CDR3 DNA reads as TGTGCCAGCAGTGTGGACAGGGACACTGAAGCTTTCTTT.

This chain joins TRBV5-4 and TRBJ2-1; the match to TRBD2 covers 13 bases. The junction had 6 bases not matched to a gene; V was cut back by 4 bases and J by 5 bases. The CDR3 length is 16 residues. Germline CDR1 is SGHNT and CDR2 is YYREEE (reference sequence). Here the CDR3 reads CASSPRTSGSHNEQFF. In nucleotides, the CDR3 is TGTGCCAGCAGCCCTAGGACTAGCGGGAGTCACAATGAGCAGTTCTTC.

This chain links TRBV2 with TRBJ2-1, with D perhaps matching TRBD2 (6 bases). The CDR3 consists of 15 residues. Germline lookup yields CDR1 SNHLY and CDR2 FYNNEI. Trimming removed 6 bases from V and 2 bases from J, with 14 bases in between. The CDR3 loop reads CASSWLAQTYNEQFF. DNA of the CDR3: TGTGCCAGCAGCTGGCTAGCGCAAACCTACAATGAGCAGTTCTTC.

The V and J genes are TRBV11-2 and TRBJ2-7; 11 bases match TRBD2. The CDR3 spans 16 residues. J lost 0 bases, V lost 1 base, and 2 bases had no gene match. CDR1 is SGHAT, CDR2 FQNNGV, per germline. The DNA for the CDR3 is TGTGCCAGCAGCTTAGGGCTAGCGGGGGGCTCCTACGAGCAGTACTTC. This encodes CASSLGLAGGSYEQYF.

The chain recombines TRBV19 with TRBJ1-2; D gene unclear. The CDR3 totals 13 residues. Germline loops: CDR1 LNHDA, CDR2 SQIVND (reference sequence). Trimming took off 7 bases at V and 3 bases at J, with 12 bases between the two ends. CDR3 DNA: TGTGCCAGTAAGGAGGAAAAGGACTATGGCTACACCTTC. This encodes CASKEEKDYGYTF.

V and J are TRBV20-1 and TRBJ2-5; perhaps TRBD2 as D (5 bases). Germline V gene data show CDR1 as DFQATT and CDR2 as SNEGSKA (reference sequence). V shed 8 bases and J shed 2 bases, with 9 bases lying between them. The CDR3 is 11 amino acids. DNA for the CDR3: TGCAGTTCTGGCGGGCAAGAGACCCAGTACTTC. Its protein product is CSSGGQETQYF.

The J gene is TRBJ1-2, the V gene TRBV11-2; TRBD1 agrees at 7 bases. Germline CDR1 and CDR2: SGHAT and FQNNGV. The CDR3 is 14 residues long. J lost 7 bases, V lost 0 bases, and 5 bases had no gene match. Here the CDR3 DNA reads TGTGCCAGCAGCTTAGAAAACAGGGGCAGTGGCTACACCTTC. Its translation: CASSLENRGSGYTF.

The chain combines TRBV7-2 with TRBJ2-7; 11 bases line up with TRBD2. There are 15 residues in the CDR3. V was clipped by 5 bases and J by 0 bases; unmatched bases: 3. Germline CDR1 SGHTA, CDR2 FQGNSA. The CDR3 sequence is CASSPSGRSSYEQYF. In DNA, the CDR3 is TGTGCCAGCAGCCCTAGCGGGAGGTCCTCCTACGAGCAGTACTTC.

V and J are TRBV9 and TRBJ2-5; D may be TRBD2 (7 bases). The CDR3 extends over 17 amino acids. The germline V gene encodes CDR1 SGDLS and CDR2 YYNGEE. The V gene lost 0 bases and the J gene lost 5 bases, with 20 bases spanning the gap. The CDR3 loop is CASSVAGGSRDKETQYF. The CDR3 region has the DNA TGTGCCAGCAGCGTAGCGGGAGGATCAAGGGACAAGGAGACCCAGTACTTC.